Listed below are T cell receptor beta chains from one sample, sequenced in a study of blood T cell repertoires in COVID-19. Produced via immunoSEQ multiplex PCR; TCRdb's table is partial and in-frame only. The repertoire holds tens of thousands of clones, with 80% to 90% as singletons. Sequenced material: peripheral blood. Source of these receptors: an older woman with COVID-19, enrolled during active disease. CDR3s include the opening cysteine and the closing phenylalanine or tryptophan. The D gene is left open where the match is weak. Clone size is given for some rows only: seen once, a few or many times, or a class if the clone is expanded.

size	V	D	J	DNA	CDR3
NA	TRBV6-5	NA	TRBJ1-1	TGTGCCAGCACGAGAGGAATGGAGGGGACTGAAGCTTTCTTT	CASTRGMEGTEAFF
NA	TRBV27	NA	TRBJ1-5	TGTGCCAGCAGACCCCGGGGGGCTGGCAATCAGCCCCAGCATTTT	CASRPRGAGNQPQHF
few	TRBV11-2	NA	TRBJ1-1	TGTGCCAGCAGCTTAAGGCCCGGGAGATTGAACACTGAAGCTTTCTTT	CASSLRPGRLNTEAFF
once	TRBV13	NA	TRBJ1-6	TGTGCCAGCAGCTACCGGAGCTCCTATAATTCACCCCTCCACTTT	CASSYRSSYNSPLHF
NA	TRBV7-3	TRBD2	TRBJ2-1	TGTGCCAGCAGCTTACTTGCGGGAGGGCAGAATGAGCAGTTCTTC	CASSLLAGGQNEQFF
NA	TRBV6-5	TRBD1	TRBJ1-2	TGTGCCAGCAGTCGACAAGGGGGCGGCGACTATGGCTACACCTTC	CASSRQGGGDYGYTF
NA	TRBV11-2	NA	TRBJ2-1	TGTGCCAGCAGCTTTATTGGCAGCTCCTACAATGAGCAGTTCTTC	CASSFIGSSYNEQFF
NA	TRBV28	TRBD1	TRBJ1-1	TGTGCCAGCAGTTCCACAGGGGCTCGGGCCCCCATGAACACTGAAGCTTTCTTT	CASSSTGARAPMNTEAFF
NA	TRBV5-1	NA	TRBJ2-2	TGCGCCAGCAGCCCCTTTCGGTCAGGGACGAACACCGGGGAGCTGTTTTTT	CASSPFRSGTNTGELFF
NA	TRBV6-6	NA	TRBJ1-3	TGTGCCAGCAGCCCTAGTAGTGGGGCGATTGGAAACACCATATATTTT	CASSPSSGAIGNTIYF
NA	TRBV13	NA	TRBJ2-7	TGTGCCAGCAGCTTAGGTGGCCGGAGTACCTACGAGCAGTACTTC	CASSLGGRSTYEQYF
NA	TRBV10-3	NA	TRBJ1-4	TGTGCCATCAGTCCCAAAGTATCGGTCGGGGAAAAACTGTTTTTT	CAISPKVSVGEKLFF
NA	TRBV2	TRBD1	TRBJ1-5	TGTGCCAGCAGTTCGGGACAGGGGTGGCAGCCCCAGCATTTT	CASSSGQGWQPQHF
NA	TRBV15	NA	TRBJ2-1	TGTGCCACCAGCAGAGAGAGGTTTTTGGATGAGCAGTTCTTC	CATSRERFLDEQFF
once	TRBV19	TRBD2	TRBJ2-1	TGTGCCAGTAGTCGAACTAGCGGGAGGGCGACTGAGCAGTTCTTC	CASSRTSGRATEQFF
NA	TRBV28	NA	TRBJ1-1	TGTGCCAGCACCCGGGACACGCTGAACACTGAAGCTTTCTTT	CASTRDTLNTEAFF
NA	TRBV7-6	NA	TRBJ2-1	TGTGCCAGCAGCTTAACGTCCGGTGAGCAGTTCTTC	CASSLTSGEQFF
NA	TRBV20-1	NA	TRBJ1-2	TGCAGTGCTCACGGGCGACAGTACCAGGTCTTC	CSAHGRQYQVF
NA	TRBV10-3	NA	TRBJ1-1	TGTGCCATCAGCAGGGGAAACACTGAAGCTTTCTTT	CAISRGNTEAFF
NA	TRBV12-3/TRBV12-4	TRBD1	TRBJ2-7	TGTGCCAGCGCCCCGGGACAGGGCTACGAGCAGTACTTC	CASAPGQGYEQYF
NA	TRBV2	TRBD2	TRBJ2-7	TGTGCCAGCAGTGAAAGGTTAGGGACTAGCGGGAGGGCCAGCTACGAGCAGTACTTC	CASSERLGTSGRASYEQYF
few	TRBV19	TRBD2	TRBJ2-1	TGTGCCAGTAATCCACTAGCGGGAGGGAAGAATGAGCAGTTCTTC	CASNPLAGGKNEQFF
NA	TRBV5-6	TRBD2	TRBJ2-3	TGTGCCAGCAGCCGGGGTGGCGGGAGGGCATCGGATACGCAGTATTTT	CASSRGGGRASDTQYF
NA	TRBV10-1	TRBD1	TRBJ1-5	TGCGCCAGCAGTGGAGGGGACAGGGGACCATATAGCAATCAGCCCCAGCATTTT	CASSGGDRGPYSNQPQHF
NA	TRBV28	NA	TRBJ1-5	TGTGCCAGCAGTTCCCGGATCGGGGGAATATATAGCAATCAGCCCCAGCATTTT	CASSSRIGGIYSNQPQHF
NA	TRBV7-9	TRBD1	TRBJ2-1	TGTGCCAGCAGCTTAGCGGGACAGGGGCTATCCTACAATGAGCAGTTCTTC	CASSLAGQGLSYNEQFF
NA	TRBV5-6	TRBD2	TRBJ2-5	TGTGCCAGCAGCCTAGCGGGTCGACAAGAGACCCAGTACTTC	CASSLAGRQETQYF
NA	TRBV5-1	TRBD2	TRBJ2-7	TGCGCCAGCAGCTTGGTTGCGGGAGACTTACACGAGCAGTACTTC	CASSLVAGDLHEQYF
NA	TRBV10-3	TRBD1	TRBJ2-5	TGTGCCTCACGAGGGACAGGGACAGAGACCCAGTACTTC	CASRGTGTETQYF
once	TRBV2	TRBD1	TRBJ1-5	TGTGCCAGCAGTGCACAGGGGGCCCATCAGCCCCAGCATTTT	CASSAQGAHQPQHF
NA	TRBV7-2	TRBD2	TRBJ2-1	TGTGCCAGCATCCTTTCTAGCGGGAGTCCCCATGAGCAGTTCTTC	CASILSSGSPHEQFF
few	TRBV7-3	TRBD2	TRBJ2-1	TGTGCCAGCAGCTTACGCGGGGGCTACAATGAGCAGTTCTTC	CASSLRGGYNEQFF
once	TRBV28	TRBD2	TRBJ2-1	TGTGCCAGCAGCCAGAAGCGGGAGAAGGCTTACAATGAGCAGTTCTTC	CASSQKREKAYNEQFF
once	TRBV2	NA	TRBJ2-1	TGTGCCAGCAGATTGGACAGACCGCACAATGAGCAGTTCTTC	CASRLDRPHNEQFF
NA	TRBV29-1	NA	TRBJ2-1	TGCAGCGTTGTGGGCCCCCGAAATACCGTGGCGCAGTTCTTC	CSVVGPRNTVAQFF
once	TRBV29-1	TRBD1	TRBJ2-5	TGCAGCTTCGACAGGGTTGAGACCCAGTACTTC	CSFDRVETQYF
few	TRBV24-1	NA	TRBJ2-5	TGTGCCACCAGTGATTTCCAGAAAGAGACCCAGTACTTC	CATSDFQKETQYF
once	TRBV11-2	TRBD2	TRBJ2-1	TGTGCCAGCAGCCAGACTAGCGGGCACAATGAGCAGTTCTTC	CASSQTSGHNEQFF
NA	TRBV4-1	NA	TRBJ2-2	TGCGCCAGCAGCCAAGGGAGGGCCCGGACCGGGGAGCTGTTTTTT	CASSQGRARTGELFF
NA	TRBV12-3/TRBV12-4	NA	TRBJ2-5	TGTGCCAGCAGTTACGGGGAGACCCAGTACTTC	CASSYGETQYF